The rows below give T cell receptor beta chains drawn from one sample of a study of control samples from healthy donors and cancer patients. The data were produced by immunoSEQ multiplex PCR, yet TCRdb's version contains in-frame clones alone and is incomplete. The data contain roughly 160,000 clones, 96% of them singletons. The specimen sequenced was blood. Source of these receptors: a woman in her thirties in good health. Each CDR3 is given with its conserved first and last residue. The order of the fields is D gene, clone size, V gene, J gene, CDR3 DNA, CDR3 protein. D genes are given only for firm matches. Only some rows state a clone size, as once, few, many or a class for expanded clones.

.	.	TRBV28	TRBJ2-7	TGTGCCAGCAGTTTGCAGGGGTTAACCTACGAGCAGTACTTC	CASSLQGLTYEQYF
.	.	TRBV6-1	TRBJ2-5	TGTGCCAGCAGTGAAAACGCCCTGTACCAAGAGACCCAGTACTTC	CASSENALYQETQYF
TRBD1	.	TRBV5-1	TRBJ2-1	TGCGCCAGCAGCTCGCCCGGGACAGCGGAGGAGTACAATGAGCAGTTCTTC	CASSSPGTAEEYNEQFF
.	once	TRBV27	TRBJ1-2	TGTGCCAGCAGTCCCCGGGGGGGGGCAATCTATGGCCACACCTTC	CASSPRGGAIYGHTF
TRBD1	.	TRBV15	TRBJ2-7	TGTGCCACCAGCCGCCGGACAGGGGATGACGAGCAGTACTTC	CATSRRTGDDEQYF
.	few	TRBV28	TRBJ2-1	TGTGCCAGCAGTCACACTCCGGGACAGGGGACTAGCGGCTCCTACAATGAGCAGTTCTTC	CASSHTPGQGTSGSYNEQFF
.	.	TRBV5-1	TRBJ2-5	TGCGCCAGCAGCTTAGGACGGCCACGTTTTGAGACCCAGTACTTC	CASSLGRPRFETQYF
.	.	TRBV13	TRBJ1-6	TGTGCCAGCAGCTTAGGAAACTCCTATAATTCACCCCTCCACTTT	CASSLGNSYNSPLHF
.	.	TRBV11-3	TRBJ2-5	TGTGCCAGCAGCCTGGGGGGGCTGGAGACCCAGTACTTC	CASSLGGLETQYF
.	.	TRBV23-1	TRBJ1-3	TGCGCCAGCACCCCGAGGGGGGGGGTTGGAAACACCATATATTTT	CASTPRGGVGNTIYF
.	.	TRBV7-6	TRBJ2-2	TGTGCCAGCAGCTTAGGTGGTGACATCAGGGCCGGGGAGCTGTTTTTT	CASSLGGDIRAGELFF
.	.	TRBV7-8	TRBJ2-7	TGTGCCAGCAGCCAGGAATTAGGTAGTGGGCAGTACTTC	CASSQELGSGQYF
.	.	TRBV4-1	TRBJ2-3	TGCGCCAGCAGCCAAGATCGGGAGCCTTACACAGATACGCAGTATTTT	CASSQDREPYTDTQYF
.	.	TRBV6-5	TRBJ2-5	TGTGCCGCCTCCGGGACTGTGGTTGAGACCCAGTACTTC	CAASGTVVETQYF
.	.	TRBV12-3/TRBV12-4	TRBJ2-7	TGTGCCAGCTCACAGCACTCCTACGAGCAGTACTTC	CASSQHSYEQYF
TRBD1	.	TRBV5-4	TRBJ2-1	TGTGCCAGCAGCTTGCGACAGGGTGCGGGCAATGAGCAGTTCTTC	CASSLRQGAGNEQFF
TRBD1	.	TRBV24-1	TRBJ2-3	TGTGCCACCAGTGACCCCGGGACAGACCCTTTTAGCACAGATACGCAGTATTTT	CATSDPGTDPFSTDTQYF
TRBD2	.	TRBV9	TRBJ2-7	TGTGCCAGCAGCGTAGCCCTAGCGGGGGGCATTCGCGAGCAGTACTTC	CASSVALAGGIREQYF
TRBD1	.	TRBV18	TRBJ1-4	TGTGCCAGCTCACCATACCAGGGGGTTGCAACTAATGAAAAACTGTTTTTT	CASSPYQGVATNEKLFF
.	.	TRBV2	TRBJ1-1	TGTGCCAGCACTCCGGGACACCTGAACACTGAAGCTTTCTTT	CASTPGHLNTEAFF
TRBD2	.	TRBV4-2	TRBJ2-1	TGTGCCAGCAGCCAGGTACTAGCGGGGGTAGAAGAGCAGTTCTTC	CASSQVLAGVEEQFF
.	.	TRBV5-1	TRBJ2-7	TGCGCCAGCAGCTTGGGGAGCGGACCTTACGAGCAGTACTTC	CASSLGSGPYEQYF
.	.	TRBV9	TRBJ2-2	TGTGCCAGCAGCGTAGAAGCCGGGGAGCTGTTTTTT	CASSVEAGELFF
TRBD2	.	TRBV20-1	TRBJ2-3	TGCAGTGCTAGTACGAATCTTCCGGGGGGGCTCCCAGATACGCAGTATTTT	CSASTNLPGGLPDTQYF
TRBD1	.	TRBV27	TRBJ2-1	TGTGCCAGCAGTTTATTGACCCTGACAGGGAGACCCTACAATGAGCAGTTCTTC	CASSLLTLTGRPYNEQFF
.	.	TRBV6-1	TRBJ2-1	TGTGCCAGCAGTGAAGGGATAACGAGAAGCTCCTACAATGAGCAGTTCTTC	CASSEGITRSSYNEQFF
.	.	TRBV5-1	TRBJ2-1	TGCGCCAGCAGCTTGGAGGGATTCGGTGAGCAGTTCTTC	CASSLEGFGEQFF
TRBD1	.	TRBV10-3	TRBJ2-3	TGTGCCATCAGCGCCGGGACAGCCACAGATACGCAGTATTTT	CAISAGTATDTQYF
TRBD1	.	TRBV7-2	TRBJ1-1	TGTGCCAGCAGCCCGGGACAGGGAGATGCAGCTTTCTTT	CASSPGQGDAAFF
.	.	TRBV4-1	TRBJ2-3	TGCGCCAGCAGCCAATGGGGTAGCGGTAGCACAGATACGCAGTATTTT	CASSQWGSGSTDTQYF
TRBD2	.	TRBV5-3	TRBJ2-7	TGTGCCAGAAGCTTCCCCAAAGCGGGAGAAAATTACGAGCAGTACTTC	CARSFPKAGENYEQYF